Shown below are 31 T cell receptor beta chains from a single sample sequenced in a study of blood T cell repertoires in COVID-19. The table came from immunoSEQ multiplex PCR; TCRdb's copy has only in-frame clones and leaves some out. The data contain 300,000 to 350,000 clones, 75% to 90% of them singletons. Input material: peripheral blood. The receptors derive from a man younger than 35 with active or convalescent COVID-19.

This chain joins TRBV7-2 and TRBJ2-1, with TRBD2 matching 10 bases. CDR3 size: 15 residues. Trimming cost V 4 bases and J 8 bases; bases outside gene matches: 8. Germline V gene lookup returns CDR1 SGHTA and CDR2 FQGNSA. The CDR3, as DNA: TGTGCCAGCAGCTCCCAGCGGGGGGGCTTTGATGAGCAGTTCTTC. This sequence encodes CASSSQRGGFDEQFF.

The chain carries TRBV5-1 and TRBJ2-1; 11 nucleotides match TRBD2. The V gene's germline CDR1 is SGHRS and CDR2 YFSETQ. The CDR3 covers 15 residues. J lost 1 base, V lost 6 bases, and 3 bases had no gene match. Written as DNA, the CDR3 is TGCGCCAGCAACCTAGCGGGAGGTTCCTACAATGAGCAGTTCTTC. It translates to CASNLAGGSYNEQFF.

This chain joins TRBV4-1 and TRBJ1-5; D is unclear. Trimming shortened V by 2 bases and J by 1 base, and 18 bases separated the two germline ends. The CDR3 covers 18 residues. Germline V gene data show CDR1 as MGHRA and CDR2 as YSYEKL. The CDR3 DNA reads TGCGCCAGCAGCCAAATGGACGTCGGAAGGAGGAGCAATCAGCCCCAGCATTTT. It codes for CASSQMDVGRRSNQPQHF.

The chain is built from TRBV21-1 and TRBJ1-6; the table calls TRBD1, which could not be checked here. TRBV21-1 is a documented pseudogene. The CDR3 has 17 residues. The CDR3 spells CASSRDRESSYNSPLHF. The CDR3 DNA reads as TGTGCCAGCAGCCGAGACAGGGAAAGCTCCTATAATTCACCCCTCCACTTT.

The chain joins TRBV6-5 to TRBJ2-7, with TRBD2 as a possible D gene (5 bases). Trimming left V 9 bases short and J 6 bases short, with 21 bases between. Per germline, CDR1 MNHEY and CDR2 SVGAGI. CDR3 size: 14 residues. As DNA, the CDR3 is TGTGCCAGTACGCCTGGACGAGGACTCGGCGAGCAGTACTTC. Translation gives CASTPGRGLGEQYF.

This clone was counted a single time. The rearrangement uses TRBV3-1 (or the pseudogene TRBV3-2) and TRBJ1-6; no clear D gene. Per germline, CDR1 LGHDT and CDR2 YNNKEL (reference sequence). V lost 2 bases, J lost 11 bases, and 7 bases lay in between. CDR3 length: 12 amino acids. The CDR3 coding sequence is TGTGCCAGCAGCCAAACTTTAACACCCCTCCACTTT. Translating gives CASSQTLTPLHF.

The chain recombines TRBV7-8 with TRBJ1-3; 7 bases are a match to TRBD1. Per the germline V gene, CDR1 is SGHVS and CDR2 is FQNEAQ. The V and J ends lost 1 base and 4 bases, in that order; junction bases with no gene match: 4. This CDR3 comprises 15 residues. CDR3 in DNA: TGTGCCAGCAGCTTAGAGGGGGCAGAGGGAAACACCATATATTTT. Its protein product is CASSLEGAEGNTIYF.

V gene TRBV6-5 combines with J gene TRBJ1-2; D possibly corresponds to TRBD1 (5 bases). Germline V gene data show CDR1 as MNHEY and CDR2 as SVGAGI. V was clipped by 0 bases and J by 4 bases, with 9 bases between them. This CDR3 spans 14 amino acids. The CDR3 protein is CASSYSAGLYGYTF. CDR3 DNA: TGTGCCAGCAGTTACTCGGCGGGGCTCTATGGCTACACCTTC.

The CDR3 loop is CASSQTTGSSNSPLHF. The CDR3 DNA reads as TGCGCCAGCAGCCAAACGACAGGGTCATCTAATTCACCCCTCCACTTT. V usage is TRBV4-3 and J usage is TRBJ1-6; 7 nucleotides agree with TRBD1. V lost 2 bases to trimming and J lost 6 bases; unmatched junction nucleotides: 7. The CDR3 has 16 residues. The germline V gene encodes CDR1 LGHNA and CDR2 YSLEER.

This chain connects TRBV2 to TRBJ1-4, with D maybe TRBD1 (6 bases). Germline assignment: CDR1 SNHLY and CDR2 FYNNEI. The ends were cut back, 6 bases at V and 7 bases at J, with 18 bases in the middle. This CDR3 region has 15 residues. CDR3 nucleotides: TGTGCCAGCAGGAGGGGGGGCACCTGGGGTGAAAAACTGTTTTTT. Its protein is CASRRGGTWGEKLFF.

The CDR3 is CASSPLVAEKLFF. The CDR3 DNA is TGTGCCAGCTCACCCCTAGTAGCAGAAAAACTGTTTTTT. This chain joins TRBV18 and TRBJ1-4; D call uncertain. The CDR3 length is 13 residues. The V end was cut by 3 bases, the J end by 8 bases, with 10 bases between. From germline, CDR1 is KGHSH and CDR2 LQKENI. The whole variable domain, filled in from reference TRBV18 and TRBJ1-4, reads NAGVMQNPRHLVRRRGQEARLRCSPMKGHSHVYWYRQLPEEGLKFMVYLQKENIIDESGMPKERFSAEFPKEGPSILRIQQVVRGDSAAYFCASSPLVAEKLFFGSGTQLSVL.

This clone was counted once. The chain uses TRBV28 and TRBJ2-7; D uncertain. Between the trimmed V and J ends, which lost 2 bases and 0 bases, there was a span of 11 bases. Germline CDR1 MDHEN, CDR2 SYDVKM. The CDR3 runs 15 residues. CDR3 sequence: CASSLASSNSYEQYF. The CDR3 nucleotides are TGTGCCAGCAGTTTAGCATCGAGTAACTCCTACGAGCAGTACTTC.

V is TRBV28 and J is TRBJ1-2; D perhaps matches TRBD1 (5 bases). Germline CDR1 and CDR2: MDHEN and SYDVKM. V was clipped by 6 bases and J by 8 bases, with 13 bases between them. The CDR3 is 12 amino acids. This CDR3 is CASSERQWGYTF. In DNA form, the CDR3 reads TGTGCCAGCAGCGAACGACAGTGGGGCTACACCTTC.

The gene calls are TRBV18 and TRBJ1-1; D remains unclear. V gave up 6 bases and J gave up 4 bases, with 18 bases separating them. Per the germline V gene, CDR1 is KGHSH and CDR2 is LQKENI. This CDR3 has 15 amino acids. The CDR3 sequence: CASSRLEGLGTEAFF. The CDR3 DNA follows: TGTGCCAGCTCCCGTCTTGAGGGTCTGGGCACTGAAGCTTTCTTT. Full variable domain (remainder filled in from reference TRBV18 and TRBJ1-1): NAGVMQNPRHLVRRRGQEARLRCSPMKGHSHVYWYRQLPEEGLKFMVYLQKENIIDESGMPKERFSAEFPKEGPSILRIQQVVRGDSAAYFCASSRLEGLGTEAFFGQGTRLTVV.

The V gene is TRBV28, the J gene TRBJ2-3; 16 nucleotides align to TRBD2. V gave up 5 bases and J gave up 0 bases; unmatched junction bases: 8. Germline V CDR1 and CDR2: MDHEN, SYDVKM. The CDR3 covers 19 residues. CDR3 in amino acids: CASSMGLAGGVYSTDTQYF. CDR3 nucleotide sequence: TGTGCCAGCAGTATGGGACTAGCGGGGGGGGTATATAGCACAGATACGCAGTATTTT.

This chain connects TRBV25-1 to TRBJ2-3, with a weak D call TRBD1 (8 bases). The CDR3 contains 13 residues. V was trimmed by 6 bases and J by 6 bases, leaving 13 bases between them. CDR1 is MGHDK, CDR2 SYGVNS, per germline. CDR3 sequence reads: CASSQQGGDTQYF. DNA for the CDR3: TGTGCCAGCAGCCAACAGGGGGGGGATACGCAGTATTTT.

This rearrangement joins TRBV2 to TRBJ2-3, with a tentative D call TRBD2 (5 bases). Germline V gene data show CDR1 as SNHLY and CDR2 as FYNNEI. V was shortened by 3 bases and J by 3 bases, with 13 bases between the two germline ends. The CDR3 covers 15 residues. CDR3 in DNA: TGTGCCAGCAGTGAGGACCGGGGAAGGACAGATACGCAGTATTTT. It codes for CASSEDRGRTDTQYF.

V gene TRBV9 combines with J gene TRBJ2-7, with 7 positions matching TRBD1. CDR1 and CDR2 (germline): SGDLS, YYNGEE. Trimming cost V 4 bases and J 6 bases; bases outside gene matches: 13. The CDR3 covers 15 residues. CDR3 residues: CASSSQGELRGEQYF. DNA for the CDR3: TGTGCCAGCAGCTCCCAGGGGGAACTTCGGGGCGAGCAGTACTTC. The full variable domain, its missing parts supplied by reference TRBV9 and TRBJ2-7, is DSGVTQTPKHLITATGQRVTLRCSPRSGDLSVYWYQQSLDQGLQFLIQYYNGEERAKGNILERFSAQQFPDLHSELNLSSLELGDSALYFCASSSQGELRGEQYFGPGTRLTVT.

The CDR3 region has the DNA TGTGCCAGCAGTCTTTGGACAGGGGCGAGCTATGGCTACACCTTC. This gives the protein CASSLWTGASYGYTF. V and J are TRBV6-5 and TRBJ1-2, with 9 positions matching TRBD1. Germline V CDR1 and CDR2: MNHEY, SVGAGI. This CDR3 is built from 15 residues. Trimming removed 5 bases from V and 4 bases from J; junction bases left unmatched: 8.

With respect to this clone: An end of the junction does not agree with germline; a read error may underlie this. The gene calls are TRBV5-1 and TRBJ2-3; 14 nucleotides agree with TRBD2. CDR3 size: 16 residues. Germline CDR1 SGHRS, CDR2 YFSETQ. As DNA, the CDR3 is TGCGCCAGCAGCTCGGGACTAGCGGGGGCCACAGGTACGCAGTATTTT. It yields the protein CASSSGLAGATGTQYF.

The CDR3 loop is CAIWTGGNTEAFF. In DNA, the CDR3 is TGTGCCATCTGGACAGGGGGTAACACTGAAGCTTTCTTT. The chain carries TRBV10-3 and TRBJ1-1; 10 bases fit TRBD1. Germline V CDR1 and CDR2: ENHRY, SYGVKD. The CDR3 contains 13 residues. J was trimmed by 2 bases and V by 8 bases; bases with no gene match: 2.

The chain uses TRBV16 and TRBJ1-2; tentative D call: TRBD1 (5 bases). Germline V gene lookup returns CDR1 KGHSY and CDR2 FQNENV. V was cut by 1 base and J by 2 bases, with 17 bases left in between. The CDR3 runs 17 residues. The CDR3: CASSQWRGKVMNYGYTF. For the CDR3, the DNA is TGTGCCAGCAGCCAATGGAGGGGAAAAGTAATGAACTATGGCTACACCTTC.

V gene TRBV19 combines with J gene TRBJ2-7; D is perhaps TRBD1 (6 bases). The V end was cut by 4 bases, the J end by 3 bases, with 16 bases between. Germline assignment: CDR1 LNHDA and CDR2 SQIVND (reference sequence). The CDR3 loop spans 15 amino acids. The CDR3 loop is CASSTLAGAGYEQYF. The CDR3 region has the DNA TGTGCCAGTAGTACCCTGGCAGGGGCGGGCTACGAGCAGTACTTC.

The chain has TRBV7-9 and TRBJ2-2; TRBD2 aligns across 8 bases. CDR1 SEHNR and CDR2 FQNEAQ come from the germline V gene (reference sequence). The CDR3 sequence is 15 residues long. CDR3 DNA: TGTGCACAACTAGCGGTGACGTCGAACACCGGGGAGCTGTTTTTT. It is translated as CAQLAVTSNTGELFF.

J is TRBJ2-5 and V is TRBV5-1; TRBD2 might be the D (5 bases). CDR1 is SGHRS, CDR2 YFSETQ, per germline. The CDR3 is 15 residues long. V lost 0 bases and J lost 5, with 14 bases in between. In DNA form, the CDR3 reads TGCGCCAGCAGCTTGGCTCGAGGACCGGGGGAGACCCAGTACTTC. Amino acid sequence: CASSLARGPGETQYF.

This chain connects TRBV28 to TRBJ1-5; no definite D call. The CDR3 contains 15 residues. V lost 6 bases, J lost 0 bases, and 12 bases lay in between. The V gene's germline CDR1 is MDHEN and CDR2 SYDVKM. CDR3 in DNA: TGTGCCAGCAGCACCGACCACTATAGCAATCAGCCCCAGCATTTT. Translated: CASSTDHYSNQPQHF. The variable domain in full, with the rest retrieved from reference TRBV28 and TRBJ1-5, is DVKVTQSSRYLVKRTGEKVFLECVQDMDHENMFWYRQDPGLGLRLIYFSYDVKMKEKGDIPEGYSVSREKKERFSLILESASTNQTSMYLCASSTDHYSNQPQHFGDGTRLSIL.

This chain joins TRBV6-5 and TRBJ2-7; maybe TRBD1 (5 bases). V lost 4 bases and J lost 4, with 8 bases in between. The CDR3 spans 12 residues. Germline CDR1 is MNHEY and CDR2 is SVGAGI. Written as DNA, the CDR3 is TGTGCCAGCAGTTCTCCAGGGTACGAGCAGTACTTC. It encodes CASSSPGYEQYF.

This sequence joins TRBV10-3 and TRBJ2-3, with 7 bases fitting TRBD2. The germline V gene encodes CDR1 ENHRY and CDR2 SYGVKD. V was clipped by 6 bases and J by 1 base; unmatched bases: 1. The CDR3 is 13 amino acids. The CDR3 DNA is TGTGCCATCAGAAGCGGGGGCACAGATACGCAGTATTTT. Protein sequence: CAIRSGGTDTQYF.

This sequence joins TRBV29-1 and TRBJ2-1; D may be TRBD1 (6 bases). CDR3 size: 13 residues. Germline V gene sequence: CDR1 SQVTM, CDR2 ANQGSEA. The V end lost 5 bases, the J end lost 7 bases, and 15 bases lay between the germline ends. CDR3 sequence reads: CSVSQGIRNEQFF. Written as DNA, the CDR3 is TGCAGCGTTTCACAGGGAATCCGGAATGAGCAGTTCTTC.

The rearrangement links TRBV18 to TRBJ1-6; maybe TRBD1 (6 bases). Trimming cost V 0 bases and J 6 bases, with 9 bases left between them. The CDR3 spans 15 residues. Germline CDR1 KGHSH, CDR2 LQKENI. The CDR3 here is CASSPPGQSNSPLHF. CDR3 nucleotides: TGTGCCAGCTCACCACCGGGACAAAGTAATTCACCCCTCCACTTT.

The CDR3 is CASSQPPENTDTQYF. The CDR3 bases are TGCGCCAGCAGCCAGCCTCCGGAGAACACAGATACGCAGTATTTT. J is TRBJ2-3 and V is TRBV5-1, with D uncertain. CDR1 and CDR2 from the germline V gene are SGHRS and YFSETQ. Trimming stripped 4 bases from V and 2 bases from J, with 14 bases between. The length of the CDR3 is 15 residues.